The count of the clone carrying this TCR beta chain is one. Original analysis: Reference gene primers were amplified, and this amplification served to estimate nucleated cell counts. TCRdb keeps only in-frame clones here, not all; method: immunoSEQ multiplex PCR. That table supplies the V and J calls and clone size; D and trimming were determined from the DNA. The sample includes 140,000 to 150,000 clones, roughly 88% seen only once; the top ten take roughly 1.5%. This specimen belongs to a study of blood T cell repertoires in COVID-19. Study in general: The United States, Italy and Spain supplied acute and convalescent COVID-19 samples. Sources were T cells, B-cell-depleted T cells, or PBMCs; the material itself was cDNA or gDNA.

Looked up from germline, CDR1 is SGHVS and CDR2 is FQNEAQ. The CDR3 is 15 residues long. V lost 2 bases to trimming and J lost 2 bases; unmatched junction nucleotides: 3. Specimen: peripheral blood. This TCR was recovered from a woman in her fifties or sixties with acute or convalescent COVID-19. The chain uses TRBV7-8 and TRBJ2-5, with 9 bases fitting TRBD1. The CDR3 nucleotides read TGTGCCAGCAGCTTATTTGACAGGGGGCAAGAGACCCAGTACTTC. Its protein is CASSLFDRGQETQYF.